These 14 T cell receptor beta chains share one sample of origin, sequenced in a study of blood T cells in healthy people across ages. Together with a sample-barcoded 5' primer, a J-beta primer mix was included in a second PCR lasting roughly 6 to 12 cycles. One entry per CDR3 protein results from TCRdb running MiXCR on the 5' RACE reads. The sample lists under 2,000,000 distinct CDR3 sequences, approximately 50% occurring once. The source material was blood. Every receptor here comes from a woman in her thirties or forties in good health.

This chain links TRBV6-1 with TRBJ2-7; 9 bases are a match to TRBD1. The J call may be mistaken, given a closer DNA end match to TRBJ2-5. Germline values: CDR1 MNHNS, CDR2 SASEGT. This CDR3 is built from 15 residues. Here the CDR3 reads CASSDGDRAGQTQYF. CDR3 nucleotide sequence: TGTGCCAGCAGTGACGGGGACAGGGCGGGACAGACCCAGTACTTC.

The chain couples TRBV19 to TRBJ1-2; D gene ambiguous. The CDR3 is 11 amino acids. Between the trimmed V and J ends, which lost 9 bases and 8 bases, there was a span of 13 bases. From germline, CDR1 is LNHDA and CDR2 SQIVND (reference sequence). The CDR3 nucleotides are TGTGCCAGCTCGGACCTACGGGGCTACACCTTC. This translates into CASSDLRGYTF.

This clonotype was detected a few times. The V and J genes are TRBV28 and TRBJ1-2, with D hard to call. The CDR3 is 13 residues long. The V gene's germline CDR1 is MDHEN and CDR2 SYDVKM. V dropped 4 bases and J dropped 4 bases, with 10 bases sitting between them. The CDR3 region is CASSSQRPYGYTF. For the CDR3, the DNA is TGTGCCAGCAGTTCCCAACGACCCTATGGCTACACCTTC.

This clonotype was observed a single time. V usage is TRBV28 and J usage is TRBJ2-4, with TRBD2 as a possible D gene (6 bases). Per germline, CDR1 MDHEN and CDR2 SYDVKM. Trimming cost V 5 bases and J 1 base, with 18 bases left between them. The length of the CDR3 is 17 residues. The CDR3 DNA sequence: TGTGCCAGCAGTCAGATACAGGAGGGAATGGCCAAAAACATTCAGTACTTC. Translated, it gives CASSQIQEGMAKNIQYF.

This sequence joins TRBV6-1 and TRBJ1-1, with 8 positions matching TRBD1. This CDR3 is built from 12 residues. Germline CDR1 MNHNS, CDR2 SASEGT. Trimming removed 11 bases from V and 5 bases from J; junction bases left unmatched: 7. CDR3: CAGRQGRTEAFF. The DNA for the CDR3 is TGTGCCGGTAGACAGGGGAGGACTGAAGCTTTCTTT.

The rearrangement uses TRBV6-5 and TRBJ1-5; 7 bases are a match to TRBD1. The CDR3 is 17 residues long. V was clipped by 0 bases and J by 2 bases; unmatched bases: 7. In germline, CDR1 is MNHEY, CDR2 SVGAGI. The CDR3 region has the DNA TGTGCCAGCAGTTACTCGGGGACAGCGGAGCGCAATCAGCCCCAGCATTTT. As protein: CASSYSGTAERNQPQHF.

The rearrangement joins TRBV28 to TRBJ1-2; D gene unclear. Trimming left V 5 bases short and J 7 bases short, with 14 bases between. The CDR3 totals 13 residues. CDR1 and CDR2 (germline): MDHEN, SYDVKM. CDR3 in DNA: TGTGCCAGCAGTGTATTAGGGTTTCCTGGCTACACCTTC. Its translation: CASSVLGFPGYTF.

This chain links TRBV12-3 or TRBV12-4 with TRBJ1-2; no clear D. Trimming cost V 4 bases and J 9 bases, with 12 bases left between them. This CDR3 contains 12 residues. The CDR3 is CASSSSGPSYTF. The DNA of the CDR3 is TGTGCCAGCAGTTCTTCCGGGCCTAGCTACACCTTC.

To note about this clonotype: An end of the junction differs from the germline gene, which may be a read error. The chain couples TRBV7-2 to TRBJ2-7, with D possibly matching TRBD1 (6 bases). The DNA matches TRBJ2-4 better at its end, which makes the J call doubtful. This CDR3 region has 13 residues. Germline V CDR1 and CDR2: SGHTA, FQGNSA. DNA for the CDR3: TGTGCCGGCAGCTTAAACAGGGTTGACATTCAGTACTTC. Its protein is CAGSLNRVDIQYF.

About this clonotype itself: Germline is not matched at one junction end, which may reflect a read error. CDR3 sequence (DNA): TGTGCCAGCAGCCTAACGGACAGCTATAGCTACACCTTC. Translated, it gives CASSLTDSYSYTF. The genes are TRBV7-2 and TRBJ1-2; D perhaps matches TRBD1 (6 bases). Germline-derived CDR1 and CDR2 are SGHTA and FQGNSA. The CDR3 consists of 13 residues.

The CDR3 DNA reads TGTGCCAGCAGCTTATCCCGCAGGGGCCCTAATTCACCCCTCCACTTT. It is translated as CASSLSRRGPNSPLHF. The chain recombines TRBV7-9 with TRBJ1-6, with a possible D match to TRBD1 (6 bases). V lost 2 bases and J lost 6, with 14 bases in between. This CDR3 spans 16 amino acids. Germline V gene lookup returns CDR1 SEHNR and CDR2 FQNEAQ (reference sequence).

This clonotype was found a few times. V usage is TRBV24-1 and J usage is TRBJ2-3, with unresolved D. CDR3 size: 16 residues. Germline CDR1 is KGHDR and CDR2 is SFDVKD. Trimming pared 1 base from V and 1 base from J, leaving 11 bases between. The DNA for the CDR3 is TGTGCCACCAGTGATTTAGGCTCAGCCGGCACAGATACGCAGTATTTT. It translates to CATSDLGSAGTDTQYF.

Of note for this clonotype: Relative to the germline gene, one junction end is altered; a read error may explain this. The chain is built from TRBV4-3 and TRBJ1-1; D is uncertain. In germline, CDR1 is LGHNA, CDR2 YSLEER. This CDR3 is built from 16 residues. CDR3 in DNA: TGCGCCAGCGGCCAAGATTTAAGTTTTTTAAGGGCTGAAGCTTTCTTT. Its translation: CASGQDLSFLRAEAFF.

V and J are TRBV11-2 and TRBJ2-1, with 12 bases lining up with TRBD2. J gave up 5 bases and V 4 bases, and 9 bases lay outside the gene matches. The CDR3 extends over 17 amino acids. Germline V gene sequence: CDR1 SGHAT, CDR2 FQNNGV. The CDR3 DNA reads TGTGCCAGCAGCTGGGCCTCTAGCGGGGGGGCCCACAATGAGCAGTTCTTC. Protein sequence: CASSWASSGGAHNEQFF.